The T cell receptor beta chain under discussion was sequenced for a study of blood T cell repertoires in COVID-19. TCRdb's copy holds only in-frame clones and misses some; the assay was immunoSEQ multiplex PCR. The repertoire includes about 41,000 clones, about 85% of them detected once, and approximately 40% sits in the top ten. Deletions cut 0 bases from V and 3 bases from J, with 12 bases between. The germline CDR1 and CDR2 sequences are LGHNA and YSLEER. The CDR3 loop spans 16 amino acids. This clone is judged large. This receptor was identified in a woman of 80 years or more with acute or convalescent COVID-19. This sequence joins TRBV4-3 and TRBJ2-1; a weak D match, TRBD2 (7 bases). Sequences were obtained from peripheral blood. The CDR3 reads CASSQDTGGYYNEQFF. The CDR3 DNA reads TGCGCCAGCAGCCAAGATACGGGGGGCTACTACAATGAGCAGTTCTTC.